Listed below are T cell receptor beta chains from one sample, sequenced in a study of T cells after yellow fever vaccination. TCRdb used MiXCR to reprocess the 5' RACE reads, holding one entry per CDR3 protein. The data hold about 300,000 distinct CDR3 sequences, with 8.7% observed a single time. Material: CD4+ T cells sorted from PBMCs, obtained 5 days after the yellow fever booster vaccination. The receptors here all came from a young man who received the YFV17D yellow fever vaccine. CDR3s include the opening cysteine and the closing phenylalanine or tryptophan. D genes are given only for firm matches. Not all rows give a size; the values are once, few, many and, for expanded clones, a class.

D,V,size,J,DNA,CDR3
TRBD2,TRBV5-1,few,TRBJ2-7,TGCGCCAGCAGCTTGGGAGGACTAGCGGGGGCTGGCGAGCAGTACTTC,CASSLGGLAGAGEQYF
TRBD2,TRBV2,many,TRBJ2-1,TGTGCCAGCAGTCCCGGGACTAGCCGTTACAATGAGCAGTTCTTC,CASSPGTSRYNEQFF
-,TRBV5-1,-,TRBJ2-1,TGCGCCAGCAGAGATACAGCCTCCTCCGGCCATGAGCAGTTCTTC,CASRDTASSGHEQFF
-,TRBV24-1,-,TRBJ2-3,TGTGCCACCAGTGATCCTGGACGGCCTACAGATACGCAGTATTTT,CATSDPGRPTDTQYF
-,TRBV11-2,few,TRBJ1-3,TGTGCCAGCAGCTCCCAGGACACCTCTGGAAACACCATATATTTT,CASSSQDTSGNTIYF
TRBD1,TRBV4-3,few,TRBJ1-4,TGCGCCAGCAGCCATAGGTTAAGCCAGGGGGATAGCGTGCTGTTTTTT,CASSHRLSQGDSVLFF
-,TRBV5-6,-,TRBJ2-5,TGTGCCAGCAGCTATGGGCTCTCACAAGAGACCCAGTACTTC,CASSYGLSQETQYF
-,TRBV4-1,-,TRBJ1-5,TGCGCCAGCAGCCAAGACAGGCGGGGAGTGGGTCAGCCCCAGCATTTT,CASSQDRRGVGQPQHF
TRBD1,TRBV7-2,-,TRBJ1-2,TGTGCCAGCAGCGCTCCGGGACAGGGGGTATATGGCTACACCTTC,CASSAPGQGVYGYTF
-,TRBV20-1,-,TRBJ2-5,TGCAGTGCTAGCCGGACATTCCAAGAGACCCAGTACTTC,CSASRTFQETQYF
-,TRBV3-1,-,TRBJ2-2,TGTGCCAGCAGCCGAGGCGCGGAGGCGGGGACCACCGGGGAGCTGTTTTTT,CASSRGAEAGTTGELFF
TRBD1,TRBV6-5,-,TRBJ1-2,TGTGCCAGCAGCGCCACACCGGGACAGGGGGTCGGCTACACCTTC,CASSATPGQGVGYTF
-,TRBV18,many,TRBJ1-1,TGTGCCAGCTCACCCATATCAGGGGACACTGAAGCTTTCTTT,CASSPISGDTEAFF
-,TRBV20-1,many,TRBJ1-3,TGCAGTGCTAGGGAGCCCTCTGGAAACACCATATATTTT,CSAREPSGNTIYF
TRBD1,TRBV7-8,few,TRBJ1-2,TGTGCCAGCAGCCGGGGACAGGACTATGGCTACACCTTC,CASSRGQDYGYTF
-,TRBV3-1,few,TRBJ2-3,TGTGCCAGCAGCCACGGGTCGTACTCAGATACGCAGTATTTT,CASSHGSYSDTQYF
-,TRBV14,few,TRBJ2-1,TGTGCCAGCAGCCCCGACAGCTGGTACAATGAGCAGTTCTTC,CASSPDSWYNEQFF
TRBD1,TRBV12-3/TRBV12-4,-,TRBJ2-2,TGTGCCAGCACCCCCCGGGGAAAGGGGGCCTCTCCCGGGGAGCTGTTTTTT,CASTPRGKGASPGELFF
-,TRBV7-2,many,TRBJ2-3,TGTGCCAGCAGCTTAGCTGGGTACGCAGATACGCAGTATTTT,CASSLAGYADTQYF
-,TRBV11-3,-,TRBJ1-1,TGTGCCAGCAGCTCTAGGGGTTGGACTGAAGCTTTCTTT,CASSSRGWTEAFF
TRBD2,TRBV6-6,many,TRBJ2-5,TGTGCCAGCAGTCCGGGTCGCGGGGGAGAGACCCAGTACTTC,CASSPGRGGETQYF
-,TRBV27,many,TRBJ2-1,TGTGCCAGCAGTTTCGCAGGGGTCTACAATGAGCAGTTCTTC,CASSFAGVYNEQFF
-,TRBV20-1,many,TRBJ2-3,TGCAGTGCTAGAGGGGACAAGTCCACAGATACGCAGTATTTT,CSARGDKSTDTQYF
TRBD1,TRBV11-2,few,TRBJ2-5,TGTGCCAGCAGCTTAGGGACAGGGGAAGGAGGGACCCAGTACTTC,CASSLGTGEGGTQYF
-,TRBV27,many,TRBJ1-2,TGTGCCAGCAGGCCGGACCGACCGGGAGGTGGCTACACCTTC,CASRPDRPGGGYTF
-,TRBV9,-,TRBJ1-2,TGTGCCAGCAGCCCCGAGACTCTTTATAACTATGGCTACACCTTC,CASSPETLYNYGYTF